Here is one TCR beta chain with its context. The antigen remains unidentified. The time point is: healthy volunteer bleed at 6 weeks. Unfractionated whole blood yielded total RNA. This sample stems from a study of human T cells and chemical hapten exposure. The library gave individual cDNA molecules unique molecular identifiers. In the study's own analysis: Samples had a median of around 88,000 TCRs, ranging roughly 20,000 to 690,600. TCRdb re-analysed the RACE reads in MiXCR, keeping a single row per CDR3 protein. V and J calls and clone size were set by TCRdb, not the authors. The data show 65,000 or so distinct CDR3 sequences, around 6.1% seen once. Study results and limitations: High-frequency TCRs, those above 1 in 1000, stayed the same after DPC sensitization.

CDR3 length: 18 amino acids. The V gene end was trimmed by 2 bases and the J gene end by 0 bases; junction bases not matched to a gene: 10. Germline CDR1 is MDHEN and CDR2 is SYDVKM. This chain joins TRBV28 and TRBJ2-4; 7 bases fit TRBD2. The sample was whole blood. This clonotype was sampled from a female donor in good health. Some clones in this sample may be carry-over from other donors' samples. CDR3 sequence (DNA): TGTGCCAGCAGTTTAATCGGGACGGGGGGACTAGCCAAAAACATTCAGTACTTC. This translates into CASSLIGTGGLAKNIQYF.